Shown below are 23 T cell receptor beta chains from a single sample sequenced in a study of regulatory T cells in long-lasting Graves disease. Relying on iRepertoire HTBI primers and Arm-PCR of CDR3 regions, the team built TCR beta libraries. TCRdb fed the multiplex PCR reads into MiXCR, producing one record per CDR3 protein. Of 250,000 to 300,000 distinct CDR3 sequences in the sample, 15% to 20% are singletons; the top ten hold about 14%. The time point denotes: newly diagnosed GD, antithyroid drugs for less than 3 months. TCR sequences were obtained from RNA taken from PBMCs. A further study also used this sample, focusing on T cells in Graves' hyperthyroidism and ophthalmopathy.

This sample comprised peripheral blood mononuclear cells (PBMCs), obtained at new diagnosis, from a patient treated with antithyroid drugs. The source is a woman in her twenties or thirties with Graves disease.

This clonotype was counted many times. The rearrangement uses TRBV6-1 and TRBJ1-6; D call uncertain. V lost 4 bases and J 9 bases, leaving 10 bases between the germline ends. The germline V gene has CDR1 MNHNS and CDR2 SASEGT. CDR3 size: 13 residues. CDR3 in DNA: TGTGCCAGCAGTGTGGGATACGGTTCACCCCTCCACTTT. This translates into CASSVGYGSPLHF.

The table lists this clonotype with a few counts. This chain uses TRBV19 with TRBJ1-1, with D perhaps TRBD1 (5 bases). V lost 3 bases, J lost 2 bases, and 10 bases lay in between. The germline V gene has CDR1 LNHDA and CDR2 SQIVND (reference sequence). The CDR3 loop spans 14 amino acids. CDR3 region: CASSMGPLNTEAFF. The CDR3 coding sequence is TGTGCCAGTAGTATGGGACCGCTTAACACTGAAGCTTTCTTT.

Concerning this clonotype itself: A read error may be the cause here, since a much bigger clone is one base away. Because it lacks the conserved phenylalanine or tryptophan at the end, this CDR3 is likely a read error. The rearrangement uses TRBV4-1 and TRBJ1-5, with D unresolved. This CDR3 spans 13 amino acids. V was clipped by 4 bases and J by 8 bases, with 12 bases between them. In germline, CDR1 is MGHRA, CDR2 YSYEKL. The CDR3 DNA follows: TGCGCCAGCAGCCCTAGATTTTTTAAGCCCCAGCATCTT. It yields the protein CASSPRFFKPQHL.

With regard to this clonotype: A much larger clone differs by one base, so this may be a read error. The chain joins TRBV12-3 or TRBV12-4 to TRBJ1-6; 7 bases align to TRBD1. The V segment lost 6 bases and the J segment 2 bases; nucleotides outside the gene matches: 13. This CDR3 comprises 18 residues. CDR3 region: CASSPNLRGGAYNSPLHF. In DNA form, the CDR3 reads TGTGCCAGCAGCCCAAATCTCAGAGGGGGCGCCTATAATTCACCCCTCCACTTT.

This clonotype has just a few counts. The V gene is TRBV12-3 or TRBV12-4, the J gene TRBJ2-5, with D possibly TRBD2 on 6 matching bases. V shed 6 bases and J shed 4 bases, with 9 bases lying between them. This CDR3 is built from 12 residues. The CDR3 loop is CASSPGLETQYF. The CDR3 coding sequence is TGTGCCAGCAGCCCGGGACTAGAGACCCAGTACTTC.

The rearrangement joins TRBV30 to TRBJ1-2; TRBD1 matches 8 bases. V gave up 3 bases and J gave up 4 bases; unmatched junction bases: 10. CDR1 and CDR2 (germline): GTSNPN, SVGIG (reference sequence). This CDR3 is 15 amino acids long. CDR3 loop: CAWSSQATGVYGYTF. CDR3 in DNA: TGTGCCTGGAGCTCACAAGCGACAGGGGTCTATGGCTACACCTTC.

Comment on this clonotype: A much larger clone lies one base from this, so it may be a read error. The chain joins TRBV6-5 to TRBJ1-2; maybe TRBD1 (5 bases). The CDR3 is 15 amino acids. Per the germline V gene, CDR1 is MNHEY and CDR2 is SVGAGI. Here the CDR3 reads CARSYLYPGIEGYTF. In DNA, the CDR3 is TGTGCCCGCAGTTACCTATACCCAGGGATAGAGGGCTACACCTTC.

This clonotype was counted at least ten times. The CDR3 DNA follows: TGTGCCAGCAGCCGGGGCCCCGGGAGACAAGAGACCCAGTACTTC. It codes for CASSRGPGRQETQYF. The V call is TRBV6-2 or TRBV6-3, the J call TRBJ2-5, with a possible D match to TRBD2 (6 bases). This CDR3 is built from 15 residues. Deletions cut 6 bases from V and 2 bases from J, with 16 bases between. The germline CDR1 and CDR2 sequences are MNHEY and SVGEGT.

This clonotype was detected many times. The chain combines TRBV5-1 with TRBJ2-2; D unclear. Germline V gene sequence: CDR1 SGHRS, CDR2 YFSETQ. The V gene lost 3 bases and the J gene lost 3 bases, with 9 bases spanning the gap. The CDR3 sequence is 14 residues long. The CDR3 region is CASSSFVDTGELFF. The CDR3 coding sequence is TGCGCCAGCAGCTCATTTGTGGACACCGGGGAGCTGTTTTTT.

This clonotype has ten or more counts. This chain links TRBV7-9 with TRBJ1-5; weak D call: TRBD1 (5 bases). The CDR3 extends over 13 amino acids. V shed 7 bases and J shed 6 bases, with 13 bases lying between them. From germline, CDR1 is SEHNR and CDR2 FQNEAQ (reference sequence). This CDR3 is CASTREVSQPQHF. CDR3 DNA sequence: TGTGCCAGCACCAGGGAAGTAAGTCAGCCCCAGCATTTT.

Comments on this clonotype: A single base separates this from a much larger clone, so it may be a read error. This chain links TRBV5-1 with TRBJ1-1; 7 nucleotides line up with TRBD1. The CDR3 extends over 18 amino acids. Germline V lookup: CDR1 SGHRS, CDR2 YFSETQ. The CDR3 spells CASSPRSGTEKPNAEAFF. The CDR3 region has the DNA TGCGCCAGCAGCCCGCGGTCCGGGACAGAGAAACCGAACGCTGAAGCTTTCTTT. Full variable domain (outside the CDR3, taken from reference TRBV5-1 and TRBJ1-1): KAGVTQTPRYLIKTRGQQVTLSCSPISGHRSVSWYQQTPGQGLQFLFEYFSETQRNKGNFPGRFSGRQFSNSRSEMNVSTLELGDSALYLCASSPRSGTEKPNAEAFFGQGTRLTVV.

This clonotype was observed many times. The genes are TRBV6-1 and TRBJ1-1; TRBD1 matches 9 bases. Germline V gene lookup returns CDR1 MNHNS and CDR2 SASEGT. The CDR3 totals 17 residues. J lost 0 bases, V lost 6 bases, and 11 bases had no gene match. CDR3 DNA: TGTGCCAGCAGGGAGGGACAGGGAGGCCCCCTGAACACTGAAGCTTTCTTT. Translating gives CASREGQGGPLNTEAFF.

This clonotype was recorded many times. The V and J genes are TRBV18 and TRBJ2-5; D call uncertain. This CDR3 contains 14 residues. The germline V and J ends were trimmed by 5 bases and 3 bases, with 13 bases remaining between them. CDR1 and CDR2 (germline): KGHSH, LQKENI. CDR3 protein: CASSVSTGKETQYF. DNA of the CDR3: TGTGCCAGCTCAGTTTCGACGGGCAAAGAGACCCAGTACTTC.

This clonotype was observed at least ten times. CDR3 coding DNA: TGCGCCAGCAGCTTGGCGGGGGACTCCTACGAGCAGTACTTC. This gives the protein CASSLAGDSYEQYF. The chain links TRBV5-1 to TRBJ2-7; possible D gene TRBD2, 6 bases. The V gene lost 0 bases and the J gene lost 0 bases, with 7 bases spanning the gap. Germline values: CDR1 SGHRS, CDR2 YFSETQ. The CDR3 totals 14 residues.

This clonotype has at least ten counts. At one end the junction does not follow the germline gene, possibly because of a read error. This rearrangement joins TRBV5-1 to TRBJ1-2; D possibly corresponds to TRBD1 (5 bases). Germline values: CDR1 SGHRS, CDR2 YFSETQ. This CDR3 contains 17 residues. For the CDR3, the DNA is TGTGCCAGCAGCTGGGGTAAGGGGCCGCAAGCTAACTATGGCTACACCTTC. This gives the protein CASSWGKGPQANYGYTF.

This clonotype was counted only a few times. This may stem from a read error, because a much larger clone lies one nucleotide away. Without the conserved terminal phenylalanine or tryptophan, this CDR3 likely stems from a read error. The genes are TRBV4-1 and TRBJ2-1; 8 nucleotides align to TRBD1. With V trimmed by 3 bases and J by 4 bases, 8 bases remained unmatched. Germline CDR1 reads MGHRA; CDR2 reads YSYEKL. There are 16 residues in the CDR3. Here the CDR3 reads CASSQVQRQGYNEQFL. In DNA form, the CDR3 reads TGCGCCAGCAGCCAGGTTCAGAGACAGGGGTACAATGAGCAGTTCCTC.

In this sample, this clonotype turned up many times. The chain is built from TRBV6-6 and TRBJ2-7; D is unclear. CDR3 length: 15 amino acids. From germline, CDR1 is MNHNY and CDR2 SVGAGI (reference sequence). Trimming left V 0 bases short and J 4 bases short, with 13 bases between. Here the CDR3 DNA reads TGTGCCAGCAGTTACTCCAGTCTGGGGTCATACGAGCAGTACTTC. Its protein is CASSYSSLGSYEQYF.

This clonotype has a count of ten or more. The V gene is TRBV13, the J gene TRBJ1-1, with TRBD1 matching over 8 bases. The J segment lost 3 bases and the V segment lost 6 bases, leaving 6 bases of the junction unmatched. The CDR3 has 14 amino acids. Germline CDR1 PRHDT, CDR2 FYEKMQ (reference sequence). CDR3 nucleotides: TGTGCCAGCAGATCACAGGGGGAGGACACTGAAGCTTTCTTT. This sequence encodes CASRSQGEDTEAFF.

The CDR3 sequence: CASAEPGVAYEQYF. CDR3 sequence (DNA): TGTGCCTCAGCGGAGCCCGGGGTAGCCTACGAGCAGTACTTC. This chain connects TRBV6-2 or TRBV6-3 to TRBJ2-7; D perhaps matches TRBD2 (5 bases). The germline CDR1 and CDR2 sequences are MNHEY and SVGEGT. The CDR3 runs 14 residues. With 11 bases removed from V and 2 bases from J, the gap between germline ends came to 19 bases.

This clonotype was seen repeatedly, ten times or more. DNA for the CDR3: TGCGCCAGCAGCTTGTCCCCAGGGACTGAAGCTTTCTTT. Its protein product is CASSLSPGTEAFF. V gene TRBV5-1 combines with J gene TRBJ1-1; tentatively, D is TRBD1 (5 bases). From germline, CDR1 is SGHRS and CDR2 YFSETQ. This CDR3 spans 13 amino acids. Trimming removed 1 base from V and 5 bases from J, with 9 bases in between. Supplemented by reference TRBV5-1 and TRBJ1-1, the full variable domain reads KAGVTQTPRYLIKTRGQQVTLSCSPISGHRSVSWYQQTPGQGLQFLFEYFSETQRNKGNFPGRFSGRQFSNSRSEMNVSTLELGDSALYLCASSLSPGTEAFFGQGTRLTVV.

This clonotype was seen many times. This chain joins TRBV6-2 or TRBV6-3 and TRBJ1-1; D unresolved. The germline V gene encodes CDR1 MNHEY and CDR2 SVGEGT. The CDR3 length is 16 residues. V lost 7 bases to trimming and J lost 3 bases, with 21 bases between them. CDR3 in DNA: TGTGCCAGCACACTCACTAGGCTAACGGAGGACACTGAAGCTTTCTTT. Translated: CASTLTRLTEDTEAFF.

At least ten counts were recorded for this clonotype. The V and J genes are TRBV7-8 and TRBJ1-1, with D possibly being TRBD1 (5 bases). Trimming took off 1 base at V and 7 bases at J, with 13 bases between the two ends. The CDR3 loop spans 14 amino acids. Germline V gene sequence: CDR1 SGHVS, CDR2 FQNEAQ. The CDR3 loop is CASSLVRQSSEAFF. CDR3 nucleotides: TGTGCCAGCAGCTTAGTACGACAGTCGAGTGAAGCTTTCTTT.

Notes on this clonotype: A read error is possible here, since a much larger clone lies one base away. V is TRBV29-1 and J is TRBJ1-2, with D tentatively TRBD1 (5 bases). CDR1 and CDR2 from the germline V gene are SQVTM and ANQGSEA. The CDR3 loop spans 15 amino acids. Trimming removed 0 bases from V and 4 bases from J, with 15 bases in between. The CDR3 loop is CSVEDQTARGYGYTF. The CDR3 DNA is TGCAGCGTTGAAGATCAAACGGCAAGGGGCTATGGCTACACCTTC.